These 17 T cell receptor beta chains originate from one sample sequenced in a study of regulatory T cells in long-lasting Graves disease. Time point given: persistent/refractory GD, antithyroid drugs over 5 years with positive TRAb. RNA extracted from PBMCs served as the sequencing template. iRepertoire HTBI primers and Arm-PCR of CDR3 regions built TCR beta libraries. TCRdb called the multiplex PCR reads again in MiXCR, with one record for every CDR3 protein. Of some 280,000 distinct CDR3 sequences in the sample, more than 20% are singletons; the top ten hold approximately 60%. The sample here was peripheral blood mononuclear cells (PBMCs), taken when the disease was refractory, from a patient treated with antithyroid drugs. The origin of the receptors is a female donor with Graves disease.

This clonotype is a singleton in its sample. This sequence joins TRBV4-3 and TRBJ2-4; a weak D match, TRBD1 (5 bases). The CDR3 sequence is 15 residues long. Germline V gene sequence: CDR1 LGHNA, CDR2 YSLEER. V gave up 4 bases and J gave up 0 bases, with 10 bases separating them. The DNA for the CDR3 is TGCGCCAGCAGCCCCGACAGACTAGCCAAAAACATTCAGTACTTC. Residues: CASSPDRLAKNIQYF.

This clonotype was picked up a small number of times. The V and J genes are TRBV20-1 and TRBJ1-2; D remains ambiguous. The CDR3 extends over 14 amino acids. Germline lookup yields CDR1 DFQATT and CDR2 SNEGSKA (reference sequence). The ends were cut back, 3 bases at V and 4 bases at J, with 15 bases in the middle. This chain's CDR3 is CSARATRTGYGYTF. The CDR3 region has the DNA TGCAGTGCTAGGGCGACAAGGACTGGCTATGGCTACACCTTC.

This clonotype was seen many times. This rearrangement joins TRBV7-3 to TRBJ1-1, with D perhaps matching TRBD1 (5 bases). The CDR3 spans 13 residues. Germline V lookup: CDR1 SGHTA, CDR2 FQGTGA. The V end was cut by 5 bases, the J end by 4 bases, with 11 bases between. The CDR3 here is CASSRGLGTEAFF. The CDR3 DNA follows: TGTGCCAGCAGCCGGGGACTGGGCACTGAAGCTTTCTTT.

The V and J genes are TRBV7-9 and TRBJ2-2; 8 bases align to TRBD1. The V gene's germline CDR1 is SEHNR and CDR2 FQNEAQ (reference sequence). This CDR3 comprises 16 residues. Losses at the gene ends were 6 bases for V and 4 bases for J; bases not matched to a gene: 10. The DNA for the CDR3 is TGTGCCAGCAGATACACCGGGACAGGTCTCACCGGGGAGCTGTTTTTT. Its protein product is CASRYTGTGLTGELFF.

About this clonotype itself: A read error may produce the germline difference seen at one junction end. The chain combines TRBV19 with TRBJ1-1; D gene uncertain. CDR1 and CDR2 from the germline V gene are LNHDA and SQIVND (reference sequence). This CDR3 comprises 14 residues. The CDR3: CVSSIAHGFSTAFF. For the CDR3, the DNA is TGTGTCAGTAGTATAGCCCACGGTTTTTCTACAGCTTTCTTT.

This clonotype occurred a few times. CDR3 bases: TGTGCCATCAGGGCTGGCTGGAACACTGAAGCTTTCTTT. It specifies CAIRAGWNTEAFF. This chain links TRBV10-3 with TRBJ1-1; D ambiguous. Trimming left V 6 bases short and J 1 base short, with 9 bases between. This CDR3 comprises 13 residues. Germline values: CDR1 ENHRY, CDR2 SYGVKD.

This clonotype was recorded at least ten times. The genes are TRBV20-1 and TRBJ1-5; no clear D. Trimming shortened V by 4 bases and J by 3 bases, and 10 bases separated the two germline ends. CDR1 is DFQATT, CDR2 SNEGSKA, per germline (reference sequence). CDR3 length: 13 residues. The CDR3 sequence: CSAIKGLNQPQHF. CDR3 nucleotides: TGCAGTGCTATCAAGGGCCTCAATCAGCCCCAGCATTTT.

The V gene is TRBV19, the J gene TRBJ2-7; 7 bases are shared with TRBD1. The CDR3 spans 13 residues. V dropped 8 bases and J dropped 7; count of bases not matched to a gene: 11. CDR1 LNHDA and CDR2 SQIVND come from the germline V gene (reference sequence). CDR3 loop: CASSIDRETEQYF. CDR3 coding DNA: TGTGCCAGTTCTATCGACAGGGAAACAGAGCAGTACTTC.

This clonotype was seen a handful of times. V and J are TRBV30 and TRBJ2-7; D possibly corresponds to TRBD2 (5 bases). Germline lookup yields CDR1 GTSNPN and CDR2 SVGIG (reference sequence). Trimming left V 1 base short and J 0 bases short, with 10 bases between. This CDR3 comprises 14 residues. The DNA of the CDR3 is TGTGCCTGGAGTGGGACTTCAAGCTCCTACGAGCAGTACTTC. It encodes CAWSGTSSSYEQYF.

The table lists this clonotype with a few counts. This chain joins TRBV5-1 and TRBJ1-1; D gene ambiguous. Germline assignment: CDR1 SGHRS and CDR2 YFSETQ. This CDR3 has 13 amino acids. V lost 7 bases to trimming and J lost 4 bases, with 14 bases between them. CDR3 protein: CASGPSAGTEAFF. CDR3 nucleotide sequence: TGCGCCAGCGGGCCCTCGGCGGGCACTGAAGCTTTCTTT. Full variable domain (remainder filled in from reference TRBV5-1 and TRBJ1-1): KAGVTQTPRYLIKTRGQQVTLSCSPISGHRSVSWYQQTPGQGLQFLFEYFSETQRNKGNFPGRFSGRQFSNSRSEMNVSTLELGDSALYLCASGPSAGTEAFFGQGTRLTVV.

V is TRBV5-1 and J is TRBJ1-4; D might be TRBD1 (6 bases). V was cut by 6 bases and J by 0 bases, with 12 bases left in between. The V gene's germline CDR1 is SGHRS and CDR2 YFSETQ. There are 15 residues in the CDR3. The chain's CDR3 is CASTPDSPTNEKLFF. CDR3 coding DNA: TGCGCCAGCACCCCGGACAGTCCAACTAATGAAAAACTGTTTTTT.

V gene TRBV5-1 combines with J gene TRBJ2-7; D uncertain. Looked up from germline, CDR1 is SGHRS and CDR2 is YFSETQ. V dropped 2 bases and J dropped 6 bases, with 9 bases sitting between them. The CDR3 is made up of 12 amino acids. The CDR3 sequence is CASSFMGSEQYF. In DNA form, the CDR3 reads TGCGCCAGCAGCTTCATGGGCAGCGAGCAGTACTTC.

This clonotype was seen at least ten times. This chain joins TRBV7-9 and TRBJ1-1; D gene ambiguous. This CDR3 is 13 amino acids long. In germline, CDR1 is SEHNR, CDR2 FQNEAQ (reference sequence). V was pared by 1 base and J by 0 bases, with 3 bases between. CDR3 amino acids: CASSLGMNTEAFF. The CDR3 DNA follows: TGTGCCAGCAGCTTAGGAATGAACACTGAAGCTTTCTTT.

The chain couples TRBV6-1 to TRBJ1-1; no reliable D call. The CDR3 totals 14 residues. Germline V lookup: CDR1 MNHNS, CDR2 SASEGT. V lost 5 bases and J lost 6, with 16 bases in between. The CDR3 DNA reads as TGTGCCAGCAGTCCCGGTGGCATTCGGGCTGAAGCTTTCTTT. Its translation: CASSPGGIRAEAFF.

This clonotype turned up a few times. The chain carries TRBV6-1 and TRBJ1-2; no clear D gene. With 6 bases removed from V and 7 bases from J, the gap between germline ends came to 12 bases. The CDR3 consists of 12 residues. Germline CDR1 MNHNS, CDR2 SASEGT. The CDR3 region is CASSRGGGGYTF. The CDR3 coding sequence is TGTGCCAGCAGCCGGGGAGGTGGTGGCTACACCTTC.

Details on this clonotype: A much larger clone differs from this one at a single base, so this may be a read error. V gene TRBV9 combines with J gene TRBJ2-5, with 10 positions matching TRBD2. CDR1 is SGDLS, CDR2 YYNGEE, per germline. The CDR3 sequence is 15 residues long. The DNA of the CDR3 is TGTGCCACCAGCCCCCTAGCGGGAGTTGGGAAGACCCAGTACTTC. Its protein is CATSPLAGVGKTQYF.

This clonotype was seen only a few times. This chain joins TRBV30 and TRBJ2-5; 8 nucleotides match TRBD1. The V and J ends lost 5 bases and 5 bases, in that order; junction bases with no gene match: 10. Germline V gene data show CDR1 as GTSNPN and CDR2 as SVGIG (reference sequence). The CDR3 runs 14 residues. The CDR3 coding sequence is TGTGCCTGGGACACAGGGGGATCGGGGGAGACCCAGTACTTC. Translating it yields CAWDTGGSGETQYF.